This T cell receptor (beta chain) was retrieved from a study of blood T cell repertoires in COVID-19. About the study: Acute and convalescent COVID-19 specimens originated in the United States, Italy and Spain.

CDR1 is SGHTA, CDR2 FQGNSA, per germline. The CDR3 sequence is 13 residues long. Comment on this clone: Compared with germline, one end of the junction differs, possibly owing to a read error.

Under the authors' procedure: Estimation of nucleated cell counts relied on the amplification of reference gene primers. Profiling relied on immunoSEQ multiplex PCR, and the TCRdb table lists in-frame clones only, not all of them. Clonal size and the V and J genes are those of that table, whereas D and trimming came from the DNA. The top ten clones hold around 1.9% of a sample with 250,000 to 400,000 clones, around 85% of them seen once. Assignment of participants to cohorts was predicated upon participant-reported clinical history. Each exposed participant met a COVID-19 case in the 2 weeks preceding study entry.

V and J are TRBV7-2 and TRBJ1-2, with D perhaps matching TRBD1 (5 bases). What was sequenced was PBMCs or T cells enriched from blood (not recorded which). This TCR derives from a woman in her twenties or thirties who had been exposed to COVID-19. CDR3 sequence (DNA): TGTGCCAGCAGCTTAGCGCGGGAGACAGCCTTTAGCTTC. Protein: CASSLARETAFSF.